This passage covers 15 T cell receptor beta chains from one sample sequenced in a study of T cell repertoires in cytomegalovirus infection. TCRdb ran MiXCR on the reads and lists one entry per CDR3 protein. The table shows hundreds of thousands of distinct CDR3 sequences, with 25% to 30% occurring only once. Antigens of these TCRs are unknown. The material sequenced was cultured PBMCs, taken from culture after CMV antigen stimulation. The source is a human donor in good health (CMV status not recorded). Some clones in this sample may be carry-over from other donors' samples.

This clonotype showed up many times. CDR3 protein: CASSPGHLRTEAFF. The CDR3 bases are TGTGCCAGCTCACCAGGCCATTTGCGGACTGAAGCTTTCTTT. This sequence joins TRBV18 and TRBJ1-1; D gene unclear. CDR1 and CDR2 (germline): KGHSH, LQKENI. This CDR3 has 14 amino acids. Between the trimmed V and J ends, which lost 2 bases and 5 bases, there was a span of 12 bases. Filled out from reference TRBV18 and TRBJ1-1, the complete variable domain reads NAGVMQNPRHLVRRRGQEARLRCSPMKGHSHVYWYRQLPEEGLKFMVYLQKENIIDESGMPKERFSAEFPKEGPSILRIQQVVRGDSAAYFCASSPGHLRTEAFFGQGTRLTVV.

The rearrangement joins TRBV4-1 to TRBJ2-7; 8 bases match TRBD1. The V gene's germline CDR1 is MGHRA and CDR2 YSYEKL. The CDR3 is 15 residues long. V gave up 0 bases and J gave up 6 bases; unmatched junction bases: 7. The CDR3 coding sequence is TGCGCCAGCAGCCAAGAGCGCAGGGGGCAGGCCGAGCAGTACTTC. This codes for CASSQERRGQAEQYF.

This chain uses TRBV24-1 with TRBJ1-1; D uncertain. Trimming shortened V by 3 bases and J by 5 bases, and 9 bases separated the two germline ends. The CDR3 length is 13 residues. Germline values: CDR1 KGHDR, CDR2 SFDVKD. CDR3 loop: CATSDTTGTEAFF. The CDR3 nucleotides read TGTGCCACCAGTGATACGACGGGGACTGAAGCTTTCTTT.

V is TRBV28 and J is TRBJ2-5, with 13 bases fitting TRBD2. Germline CDR1 reads MDHEN; CDR2 reads SYDVKM. The CDR3 runs to 16 residues. V lost 6 bases to trimming and J lost 2 bases; unmatched junction nucleotides: 6. This CDR3 is CASRDGGLAGQETQYF. In nucleotides, the CDR3 is TGTGCCAGCAGGGACGGGGGACTAGCGGGGCAAGAGACCCAGTACTTC.

This clonotype turned up a few times. The chain combines TRBV7-3 with TRBJ2-2; TRBD2 matches at 9 bases. The germline gives CDR1 SGHTA, CDR2 FQGTGA. V was pared by 1 base and J by 1 base, with 1 base of the junction left unmatched. The CDR3 spans 16 residues. CDR3 amino acids: CASSLSSGRNTGELFF. The DNA of the CDR3 is TGTGCCAGCAGCTTAAGTAGCGGGAGGAACACCGGGGAGCTGTTTTTT.

The rearrangement joins TRBV29-1 to TRBJ2-3; the D gene is possibly TRBD2 (5 bases). CDR1 and CDR2 (germline): SQVTM, ANQGSEA. Trimming took off 8 bases at V and 3 bases at J, with 15 bases between the two ends. The CDR3 spans 13 residues. This chain's CDR3 is CSTRGGGTDTQYF. DNA for the CDR3: TGCAGCACCCGAGGAGGAGGAACAGATACGCAGTATTTT.

This clonotype was observed a few times. The chain has TRBV19 and TRBJ2-3, with TRBD2 matching 9 bases. Germline-derived CDR1 and CDR2 are LNHDA and SQIVND (reference sequence). V lost 7 bases and J lost 0; bases outside the gene matches: 2. This CDR3 spans 14 amino acids. CDR3 sequence reads: CASKTSGSTDTQYF. In DNA form, the CDR3 reads TGTGCCAGTAAAACTAGCGGGAGCACAGATACGCAGTATTTT.

CDR3 in amino acids: CASSISHSGTEQYF. Written as DNA, the CDR3 is TGTGCCAGCAGCATCAGCCACTCAGGGACCGAGCAGTACTTC. This chain links TRBV7-2 with TRBJ2-7; D possibly uses TRBD1 or TRBD2 (5 bases each). This CDR3 is 14 amino acids long. Germline CDR1 and CDR2: SGHTA and FQGNSA. Between the trimmed V and J ends, which lost 5 bases and 6 bases, there was a span of 17 bases.

V usage is TRBV12-5 and J usage is TRBJ1-2; weak D call: TRBD1 (5 bases). The CDR3 length is 15 residues. In germline, CDR1 is LGHNT, CDR2 FRNRAP. V lost 3 bases to trimming and J lost 3 bases, with 14 bases between them. The CDR3 coding sequence is TGTGCTAGTGGTTTCACCCTAGTGGGGCACTATGGCTACACCTTC. This sequence encodes CASGFTLVGHYGYTF.

The genes are TRBV2 and TRBJ1-6; 9 positions agree with TRBD1. This CDR3 is 14 amino acids long. Trimming removed 7 bases from V and 8 bases from J; junction bases left unmatched: 6. From germline, CDR1 is SNHLY and CDR2 FYNNEI. CDR3: CASMGDREYSPLHF. In DNA form, the CDR3 reads TGTGCCAGCATGGGGGACAGGGAATATTCACCCCTCCACTTT.

Only a few counts were recorded for this clonotype. The rearrangement uses TRBV28 and TRBJ2-1, with D possibly being TRBD1 or TRBD2 (6 bases each). V lost 4 bases, J lost 8 bases, and 12 bases lay in between. Germline CDR1 MDHEN, CDR2 SYDVKM. The CDR3 has 13 residues. CDR3 protein: CASSSWGADEQFF. The CDR3 nucleotides are TGTGCCAGCAGTTCTTGGGGGGCCGATGAGCAGTTCTTC.

The chain carries TRBV5-1 and TRBJ1-1, with 8 nucleotides matching TRBD1. Germline assignment: CDR1 SGHRS and CDR2 YFSETQ. The CDR3 loop spans 15 amino acids. V gave up 4 bases and J gave up 1 base; unmatched junction bases: 6. The CDR3 spells CASSPDGQGNTEAFF. The CDR3 DNA is TGCGCCAGCAGCCCCGACGGACAGGGGAACACTGAAGCTTTCTTT.

This clonotype was observed a few times. The chain uses TRBV4-2 and TRBJ2-7; TRBD2 matches at 8 bases. V shed 4 bases and J 6 bases; nucleotides not matched to a gene: 5. Germline assignment: CDR1 LGHNA and CDR2 YNFKEQ. The CDR3 runs 13 residues. CDR3 in amino acids: CASSLGLVAEQYF. The DNA of the CDR3 is TGTGCCAGCAGCCTGGGACTAGTTGCCGAGCAGTACTTC.

This clonotype has just a few counts. The chain has TRBV4-1 and TRBJ2-2; 9 bases are a match to TRBD2. The V gene end was trimmed by 1 base and the J gene end by 3 bases; junction bases not matched to a gene: 6. The length of the CDR3 is 17 residues. From germline, CDR1 is MGHRA and CDR2 YSYEKL. This CDR3 is CASSQVRAGGDTGELFF. CDR3 in DNA: TGCGCCAGCAGCCAAGTTAGGGCGGGAGGGGACACCGGGGAGCTGTTTTTT.

The chain links TRBV5-6 to TRBJ2-3; 10 bases agree with TRBD2. The CDR3 totals 15 residues. V was clipped by 0 bases and J by 3 bases; unmatched bases: 1. Per germline, CDR1 SGHDT and CDR2 YYEEEE. CDR3 region: CASSLELAGTDTQYF. CDR3 coding DNA: TGTGCCAGCAGCTTGGAACTAGCGGGGACAGATACGCAGTATTTT.